This paragraph covers one TCR beta chain sequence. In its sample, this clonotype was seen many times. Which antigen it targets is not known. Within one base of it there is no much larger clone, and no base qualities were kept. This sample is part of a study of T cell repertoires in cytomegalovirus infection (dated by TCRdb to between 2017 and 2020). For the wider study: Alongside well-studied HLA-B-restricted epitopes, the peptide stimulations were aimed at recently identified HLA-C-restricted CMV epitopes, whose presentation resists viral immunomodulation. The HLA type of each donor mattered for the analysis, because public TCR beta signatures pointed to carriage of CMV infection along with the matching HLA type. What the work shows at the level of the full study, not this receptor alone: In both this cohort and an independent roughly 350-donor cohort, the cumulative frequency of public TCR beta family members distinguished carriers of CMV infection plus the relevant HLA type. The ex vivo response was dominated by HLA-C-restricted CMV-specific TCR beta clonotypes, and the single most frequent clonotype in two of eight donors was supplied by these HLA-C-restricted clonotypes.

In the paper's terms, the treatment or condition label means: in vitro stimulation with specific CMV peptide epitopes to enrich CMV-specific T cells. Data came from an Illumina HiSeq 1500. TCRdb passed the public sequencing reads through fastp at Q25 and MiXCR, retaining productive beta sequences. Every CDR3 protein is listed once, alongside the most common genes and DNA of its rows. This sample holds some 800,000 distinct CDR3 sequences; approximately 29% were observed only once. Clones ranked in the top ten supply roughly 12% of the sample. The germline V and J ends show losses of 2 bases and 3 bases respectively, and no gene match explains 8 bases of the junction. The CDR3 runs 16 amino acids, cysteine and phenylalanine included. Only the CDR3 region is kept as DNA, spanning 48 bases read in frame from base 1. Taken from the germline V gene, the CDR1 and CDR2 loops are MNHNS and SASEGT.

The TCR comes from a human donor in good health (CMV status not recorded). Some clones in this sample may be carry-over from other donors' samples. This specimen consisted of cultured CD8+ T cells from PBMCs, obtained from culture after CMV antigen stimulation. This chain joins TRBV6-1 to TRBJ2-7, with 9 bases matching TRBD1. The DNA sequence is as follows: TGTGCCAGCAGTGAACCACGGGGGACAGGGCACTACGAGCAGTACTTC. It translates to CASSEPRGTGHYEQYF.